These 5 T cell receptor beta chains were all obtained from the same sample, sequenced in a study of shared clonotypes between healthy human individuals. Only in-frame clones appear in the TCRdb table, and some are missing; sequencing was by immunoSEQ multiplex PCR. The sample carries hundreds of thousands of clones, approximately 95% recorded once. CD45RO-negative, CCR7-selected cells formed the naive CD8 fraction, which excluded terminally differentiated effector memory CD45RA+ cells. The sequenced sample consisted of naive CD8+ T cells sorted from blood. The source of these receptors is a woman between 25 and 40 years old in good health.

J is TRBJ1-2 and V is TRBV5-4; no clear D gene. The CDR3 loop spans 14 amino acids. V was cut by 0 bases and J by 4 bases, with 10 bases left in between. Germline CDR1 reads SGHNT; CDR2 reads YYREEE (reference sequence). In DNA, the CDR3 is TGTGCCAGCAGCTTGGCCGAGGGTGTCTATGGCTACACCTTC. Translated: CASSLAEGVYGYTF.

Note on this clone: Other DNA variants within this sample encode the same CDR3. V and J are TRBV20-1 and TRBJ2-7; D is uncertain. This CDR3 comprises 11 residues. Trimming pared 0 bases from V and 3 bases from J, leaving 3 bases between. In germline, CDR1 is DFQATT, CDR2 SNEGSKA (reference sequence). The CDR3 is CSAREDYEQYF. Written as DNA, the CDR3 is TGCAGTGCTAGAGAAGACTACGAGCAGTACTTC.

Points on this clone: The sample carries other DNA sequences with the same CDR3. The V and J genes are TRBV6-5 and TRBJ1-1; D possibly corresponds to TRBD1 (5 bases). Trimming pared 5 bases from V and 0 bases from J, leaving 10 bases between. The CDR3 has 14 amino acids. In germline, CDR1 is MNHEY, CDR2 SVGAGI. The CDR3 loop reads CASSRRDLNTEAFF. For the CDR3, the DNA is TGTGCCAGCAGTCGCAGGGATCTGAACACTGAAGCTTTCTTT.

The chain has TRBV11-2 and TRBJ2-1; D uncertain. Looked up from germline, CDR1 is SGHAT and CDR2 is FQNNGV. The CDR3 is made up of 13 amino acids. V shed 5 bases and J shed 9 bases, with 14 bases lying between them. CDR3 DNA: TGTGCCAGCAGCCCCCCGGCTGCCCGTGAGCAGTTCTTC. Translating gives CASSPPAAREQFF.

CDR3 sequence reads: CASSIGQGAVYEQYF. The CDR3 DNA reads as TGTGCCAGTAGTATTGGGCAGGGGGCCGTCTACGAGCAGTACTTC. This chain joins TRBV19 and TRBJ2-7, with 8 bases aligning to TRBD1. Germline values: CDR1 LNHDA, CDR2 SQIVND (reference sequence). CDR3 length equals 15 residues. V lost 3 bases and J lost 3; bases outside the gene matches: 7.